Included here is one T cell receptor (beta chain) sequence, with context. Antigen specificity is unknown. This entry comes from a study of cytomegalovirus exposure and HLA in healthy donors. Study-level results: The study carried out a later analysis of TCR beta sequences. It associated about 15,000 of them with specific HLA alleles at a false discovery rate of 0.05.

V was shortened by 5 bases and J by 7 bases, with 12 bases between the two germline ends. The germline V gene has CDR1 LNHDA and CDR2 SQIVND (reference sequence). The CDR3 length is 13 residues. With 60 Vbeta and 13 Jbeta primers, the PCR was carried out. Repertoires were generated with immunoSEQ multiplex PCR, while TCRdb's copy carries only in-frame clones and drops some. The sample carries 150,000 to 200,000 clones, about 72% recorded once. This TCR was recovered from a human donor in good health. The chain carries TRBV19 and TRBJ1-5, with a tentative D call TRBD1 (5 bases). The sample consisted of PBMCs. CDR3 sequence (DNA): TGTGCCAGTAGTCGGGGGATTGGGCAGCCCCAGCATTTT. It translates to CASSRGIGQPQHF. The full variable domain, completed using reference TRBV19 and TRBJ1-5, is DGGITQSPKYLFRKEGQNVTLSCEQNLNHDAMYWYRQDPGQGLRLIYYSQIVNDFQKGDIAEGYSVSREKKESFPLTVTSAQKNPTAFYLCASSRGIGQPQHFGDGTRLSIL.